The present T cell receptor beta chain was sequenced within a study of blood T cells in healthy people across ages. Study-wide results and caveats: Naive CD4+ cell counts and diversity both ran higher in long-lived than in aged donors. PBMCs were not sorted, which prevented a conclusive comparison of naive versus antigen-experienced cells.

This clonotype has more than one count but fewer than ten. Its antigen remains unknown. Germline values: CDR1 MNHNS, CDR2 SASEGT. The CDR3 length is 14 residues. V lost 6 bases, J lost 2 bases, and 13 bases lay in between. Together with a sample-barcoded 5' primer, a J-beta primer mix was included in a second PCR lasting about 7 to 11 cycles. TCRdb fed the 5' RACE reads into MiXCR, producing one record per CDR3 protein. This sample has approximately 1.5 million distinct CDR3 sequences; around 36% occur once, and the top ten carry approximately 11%. There were at least 6 micrograms of total RNA extracted from every sample.

The sequencing sample was made of blood. The rearrangement links TRBV6-1 to TRBJ2-5, with D perhaps TRBD1 (6 bases). The clonotype comes from a woman in her 30s in good health. The CDR3: CASSQPGQQETQYF. CDR3 in DNA: TGTGCCAGCAGCCAACCGGGACAACAAGAGACCCAGTACTTC.